A selection of T cell receptor beta chains follows, all from one sample in a study of blood T cells in healthy people across ages. TCRdb reprocessed the 5' RACE reads via MiXCR and lists one record per CDR3 protein. The profile shows hundreds of thousands of distinct CDR3 sequences, 20% to 25% of them singletons. Sequencing input: blood. Source of these receptors: a man aged 70 or older in good health. CDR3s include the opening cysteine and the closing phenylalanine or tryptophan. A D gene is named only where the DNA matches it firmly. For some rows the clone size is stated as once, few or many, or as a class when expanded; others skip it.

clone size,D gene,J gene,V gene,CDR3 protein,CDR3 DNA
NA,NA,TRBJ2-1,TRBV6-5,CASTRLGIEEQFF,TGTGCCAGCACAAGACTGGGAATAGAGGAGCAGTTCTTC
few,NA,TRBJ2-1,TRBV3-1,CASSLKGTNNEQFF,TGTGCCAGCAGCCTCAAAGGGACCAACAATGAGCAGTTCTTC
few,NA,TRBJ1-2,TRBV5-1,CASSLDGRGGGYTF,TGCGCCAGCAGCTTGGATGGCAGGGGAGGTGGCTACACCTTC
NA,NA,TRBJ2-1,TRBV29-1,CSASDLVSLGNEQFF,TGCAGCGCATCGGACCTGGTCAGTCTGGGGAATGAGCAGTTCTTC
few,TRBD2,TRBJ2-7,TRBV4-1,CASSPRGVEQYF,TGCGCCAGCTCCCCTCGGGGGGTCGAGCAGTACTTC
few,TRBD2,TRBJ2-3,TRBV6-2/TRBV6-3,CASRRAGEGTDTQYF,TGTGCCAGCAGGAGAGCGGGAGAAGGAACAGATACGCAGTATTTT
few,NA,TRBJ2-5,TRBV18,CASSAREARGETQYF,TGTGCCAGCTCAGCCCGGGAGGCCAGGGGAGAGACCCAGTACTTC
NA,TRBD1,TRBJ1-2,TRBV28,CASIKGQPIHNGYTF,TGTGCCAGCATAAAGGGACAGCCGATCCATAATGGCTACACCTTC
NA,NA,TRBJ2-7,TRBV20-1,CSAREWEREFF,TGCAGTGCTAGAGAGTGGGAGAGGGAGTTCTTC
few,TRBD2,TRBJ2-1,TRBV25-1,CASRSSGAYNEQFF,TGTGCCAGCAGGTCTAGCGGGGCTTACAATGAGCAGTTCTTC
NA,NA,TRBJ1-1,TRBV5-1,CTSSLGSPNTEAFF,TGCACCAGCAGCTTGGGTAGCCCGAACACTGAAGCTTTCTTT